This TCR beta chain stems from a study of OX40 agonist ivuxolimab in advanced cancers. Study details: Dose-escalation patients had hepatocellular carcinoma, melanoma, renal cell or head and neck cancer. Prior anti-PD-1, anti-PD-L1 or anti-CTLA-4 therapy was allowed; 40% to 50% had some.

The germline V gene encodes CDR1 MNHEY and CDR2 SMNVEV (reference sequence). CDR3 size: 19 residues. The V and J ends lost 8 bases and 6 bases, in that order; junction bases with no gene match: 19. Profiling relied on immunoSEQ multiplex PCR, and the TCRdb table lists in-frame clones only, not all of them. Of about 130,000 clones in the sample, approximately 90% were seen once. The chain carries TRBV27 and TRBJ2-3; 14 bases line up with TRBD2. The sample was CD4+ or CD8+ T cells sorted from blood, taken in a trial of the OX40 agonist ivuxolimab. This sequence originates from an adult with an advanced solid tumor such as melanoma, head and neck, liver or kidney cancer. CDR3 sequence: CASGLMVQTSGRVSDTQYF. In DNA, the CDR3 is TGTGCCAGCGGATTAATGGTCCAGACTAGCGGGAGGGTGTCCGATACGCAGTATTTT.